Only one count was recorded for the clone carrying this T cell receptor beta chain. Its antigen is not known. Each sample's TCRbeta library yielded on average around 41,000 productive templates. The protocol was immunoSEQ multiplex PCR, while the TCRdb copy is restricted to in-frame clones and leaves out a portion. The table includes several thousand clones, roughly 90% detected once. V was trimmed by 4 bases and J by 8 bases, leaving 15 bases between them. Germline V gene sequence: CDR1 SGHNT, CDR2 YYREEE (reference sequence). This CDR3 comprises 13 residues. This sample stems from a study of STAT3 mutations in large granular lymphocyte leukemia. Study-level information: Roughly 42% of treated T-LGLL patients showed hematologic response to immunosuppression.

Study findings and constraints: Differing intervals and regimens complicate linking therapy response to clone burden. In T-cell large granular lymphocyte leukemia, about half of patients showed multiple immunodominant subclonotypes. All newly emerging clones after therapy were STAT3 wild type.

J is TRBJ1-2 and V is TRBV5-4; TRBD1 might be the D (5 bases). The TCR originated in a man aged 60-69 years with T-cell large granular lymphocyte leukemia. Some clones in this sample may be carry-over from other donors' samples. Sequenced: peripheral blood mononuclear cells. CDR3 amino acids: CASSPIVTDGYTF. The CDR3 coding sequence is TGTGCCAGCAGCCCGATTGTGACAGACGGCTACACCTTC.